A single sample is the source of the 32 T cell receptor beta chains below, sequenced in a study of cytotoxic CD8 clonotypes in ibrutinib-treated CLL. Sequencing was performed with immunoSEQ multiplex PCR; in TCRdb, only in-frame clones are kept and a portion is missing. The sample has about 140,000 clones, around 93% seen once. This sample comprised PBMCs, obtained after 12 months of ibrutinib treatment. The receptors originated from a human donor with chronic lymphocytic leukemia.

This clone was seen a few times. This chain connects TRBV6-5 to TRBJ2-7, with D perhaps matching TRBD2 (6 bases). V was cut by 8 bases and J by 1 base, with 15 bases left in between. CDR1 is MNHEY, CDR2 SVGAGI, per germline. The CDR3 is 14 amino acids. CDR3 DNA sequence: TGTGCCAGCCGCGGGCGGGGCGGTTCCTACGAGCAGTACTTC. This translates into CASRGRGGSYEQYF.

J is TRBJ1-4 and V is TRBV19; D might be TRBD1 (6 bases). CDR3 length: 14 amino acids. Trimming left V 5 bases short and J 3 bases short, with 10 bases between. Germline CDR1 and CDR2: LNHDA and SQIVND (reference sequence). In DNA form, the CDR3 reads TGTGCCAGTAGTCCGACAGGCGCTAATGAAAAACTGTTTTTT. Encoded protein: CASSPTGANEKLFF.

The chain is built from TRBV28 and TRBJ2-7; no firm D call. The CDR3 totals 12 residues. CDR1 and CDR2 (germline): MDHEN, SYDVKM. The V and J ends lost 2 bases and 5 bases respectively, with 7 bases between them. The CDR3 is CASSLVGNEQYF. CDR3 coding DNA: TGTGCCAGCAGTTTAGTGGGAAACGAGCAGTACTTC.

This rearrangement joins TRBV19 to TRBJ1-2; a possible D gene is TRBD1 (6 bases). Trimming shortened V by 11 bases and J by 5 bases, and 15 bases separated the two germline ends. This CDR3 contains 12 residues. CDR1 is LNHDA and CDR2 is SQIVND in the germline V gene (reference sequence). The CDR3 DNA reads as TGTGCCGGCCGGACAGAGGCATATGGCTACACCTTC. It yields the protein CAGRTEAYGYTF. The entire variable domain, with the rest obtained from reference TRBV19 and TRBJ1-2, is as follows: DGGITQSPKYLFRKEGQNVTLSCEQNLNHDAMYWYRQDPGQGLRLIYYSQIVNDFQKGDIAEGYSVSREKKESFPLTVTSAQKNPTAFYLCAGRTEAYGYTFGSGTRLTVV.

This rearrangement joins TRBV9 to TRBJ2-3; D gene unclear. CDR1 and CDR2 (germline): SGDLS, YYNGEE. Trimming stripped 4 bases from V and 1 base from J, with 4 bases between. The CDR3 is 12 amino acids. The CDR3 sequence is CASSLGTDTQYF. The CDR3 region has the DNA TGTGCCAGCAGCCTTGGCACAGATACGCAGTATTTT.

In its sample, this clone was seen a few times. The genes are TRBV10-3 and TRBJ1-5, with a tentative D call TRBD1 (5 bases). CDR1 and CDR2 (germline): ENHRY, SYGVKD. Trimming cost V 6 bases and J 0 bases, with 6 bases left between them. This CDR3 comprises 13 residues. The CDR3 spells CAIRTDSNQPQHF. The CDR3, as DNA: TGTGCCATCAGGACAGATAGCAATCAGCCCCAGCATTTT.

V and J are TRBV27 and TRBJ1-2; 10 nucleotides match TRBD1. V dropped 4 bases and J dropped 0; count of bases not matched to a gene: 8. Looked up from germline, CDR1 is MNHEY and CDR2 is SMNVEV (reference sequence). This CDR3 has 17 residues. The DNA for the CDR3 is TGTGCCAGCAGTTCCAGACAGGGGGCCGCCACTAACTATGGCTACACCTTC. Translating it yields CASSSRQGAATNYGYTF.

The chain employs TRBV10-1 and TRBJ2-1, with a possible D match to TRBD1 (5 bases). CDR3 size: 14 residues. Germline values: CDR1 WNHNN, CDR2 SYGVQD (reference sequence). V was pared by 3 bases and J by 5 bases, with 11 bases between. The CDR3 loop reads CASSESGNHNEQFF. CDR3 sequence (DNA): TGCGCCAGCAGTGAATCAGGGAATCACAATGAGCAGTTCTTC.

The rearrangement joins TRBV5-1 to TRBJ2-1, with unresolved D. The germline V gene has CDR1 SGHRS and CDR2 YFSETQ. The CDR3 sequence is 14 residues long. Deletions cut 1 base from V and 5 bases from J, with 10 bases between. The CDR3 protein is CASSLLGTNNEQFF. In DNA form, the CDR3 reads TGCGCCAGCAGCTTGTTGGGAACAAACAATGAGCAGTTCTTC.

This clone is medium-sized by share. The chain carries TRBV7-2 and TRBJ2-1; tentative D call: TRBD2 (5 bases). The V end was cut by 1 base, the J end by 2 bases, with 9 bases between. The CDR3 contains 15 residues. The germline V gene has CDR1 SGHTA and CDR2 FQGNSA. CDR3 amino acids: CASSLGSSAYNEQFF. In nucleotides, the CDR3 is TGTGCCAGCAGCTTAGGAAGTAGCGCCTACAATGAGCAGTTCTTC.

This chain connects TRBV7-2 to TRBJ2-7; D ambiguous. V was trimmed by 5 bases and J by 4 bases, leaving 15 bases between them. Germline loops: CDR1 SGHTA, CDR2 FQGNSA. This CDR3 spans 14 amino acids. CDR3 region: CASSLYTPLYEQYF. The CDR3 nucleotides are TGTGCCAGCAGCCTTTACACCCCCTTATACGAGCAGTACTTC.

The chain has TRBV19 and TRBJ1-5; 10 nucleotides line up with TRBD1. The CDR3 length is 17 residues. Germline CDR1 is LNHDA and CDR2 is SQIVND (reference sequence). J gave up 3 bases and V 5 bases, and 10 bases lay outside the gene matches. CDR3 DNA sequence: TGTGCCAGTAGTTTTTATGGGACAGGGGCCTTCAATCAGCCCCAGCATTTT. This gives the protein CASSFYGTGAFNQPQHF.

This chain links TRBV11-1 with TRBJ1-1; TRBD1 aligns across 9 bases. Losses at the gene ends were 5 bases for V and 0 bases for J; bases not matched to a gene: 4. The CDR3 sequence is 15 residues long. Germline loops: CDR1 SGHAT, CDR2 FQDESV (reference sequence). This chain's CDR3 is CASSRTGVLNTEAFF. DNA for the CDR3: TGTGCCAGCAGCCGGACAGGGGTCTTGAACACTGAAGCTTTCTTT. Filled out from reference TRBV11-1 and TRBJ1-1, the complete variable domain reads EAEVAQSPRYKITEKSQAVAFWCDPISGHATLYWYRQILGQGPELLVQFQDESVVDDSQLPKDRFSAERLKGVDSTLKIQPAELGDSAMYLCASSRTGVLNTEAFFGQGTRLTVV.

This sequence joins TRBV25-1 and TRBJ2-5; D is undetermined. CDR3 length: 12 amino acids. V was shortened by 4 bases and J by 5 bases, with 8 bases between the two germline ends. Germline loops: CDR1 MGHDK, CDR2 SYGVNS. CDR3 loop: CASSGPTETQYF. The CDR3 nucleotides are TGTGCCAGCAGTGGACCAACGGAGACCCAGTACTTC.

The rearrangement uses TRBV27 and TRBJ2-2; TRBD2 aligns across 7 bases. The CDR3 covers 13 residues. The ends lost 3 bases at V and 11 bases at J; junction bases unmatched: 6. Germline assignment: CDR1 MNHEY and CDR2 SMNVEV (reference sequence). CDR3 DNA sequence: TGTGCCAGCAGTTTTCGACTAGCTGGAGAGCTGTTTTTT. Protein product: CASSFRLAGELFF.

The chain joins TRBV7-9 to TRBJ2-7; 10 bases line up with TRBD2. This CDR3 region has 16 residues. The germline V gene has CDR1 SEHNR and CDR2 FQNEAQ (reference sequence). Trimming took 5 bases from V and 3 from J; bases not matched to a gene: 10. Here the CDR3 DNA reads TGTGCCAGCAGCAATCGGGCTAGCGGGAGAGACTACGAGCAGTACTTC. Its protein product is CASSNRASGRDYEQYF.

The chain joins TRBV6-4 to TRBJ1-5; D is unresolved. The CDR3 has 17 amino acids. Trimming shortened V by 0 bases and J by 0 bases, and 12 bases separated the two germline ends. CDR1 is MRHNA and CDR2 is SNTAGT in the germline V gene. Here the CDR3 reads CASSDSRQENSNQPQHF. CDR3 nucleotide sequence: TGTGCCAGCAGTGACTCGAGGCAGGAGAATAGCAATCAGCCCCAGCATTTT.

V usage is TRBV6-5 and J usage is TRBJ2-5, with a weak D call TRBD2 (5 bases). The J call may be mistaken, given a closer DNA end match to TRBJ2-7. The CDR3 has 16 amino acids. Germline V gene lookup returns CDR1 MNHEY and CDR2 SVGAGI. This chain's CDR3 is CASSYTPSGSVYEQYF. CDR3 in DNA: TGTGCCAGCAGTTACACCCCTTCGGGATCCGTCTACGAGCAGTACTTC.

The rearrangement joins TRBV28 to TRBJ1-3; 10 bases map to TRBD1. Germline V gives CDR1 MDHEN, CDR2 SYDVKM. With 3 bases clipped from V and 1 base from J, the junction kept 6 bases outside the gene matches. The CDR3 is 17 residues long. The CDR3 sequence is CASSLPPGQGSGNTIYF. The CDR3 nucleotides read TGTGCCAGCAGTTTGCCACCGGGACAGGGGTCTGGAAACACCATATATTTT.

The chain carries TRBV19 and TRBJ2-7, with TRBD2 matching over 12 bases. Germline CDR1 and CDR2: LNHDA and SQIVND (reference sequence). After removal of 4 bases from V and 0 bases from J, the junction contained 4 bases not matched to a gene. The CDR3 runs to 16 residues. The DNA of the CDR3 is TGTGCCAGTAGTACCCCGACTAGCGGGAGCTCCTACGAGCAGTACTTC. It encodes CASSTPTSGSSYEQYF.

This chain uses TRBV9 with TRBJ2-4, with 7 bases aligning to TRBD1. CDR3 length equals 17 residues. Looked up from germline, CDR1 is SGDLS and CDR2 is YYNGEE. After removal of 3 bases from V and 6 bases from J, the junction contained 15 bases not matched to a gene. CDR3 protein: CASSEHEGDRYRNIQYF. CDR3 coding DNA: TGTGCCAGCAGCGAGCACGAGGGGGACAGATATCGAAACATTCAGTACTTC.

The gene calls are TRBV28 and TRBJ2-7; D perhaps matches TRBD1 (6 bases). The CDR3 length is 14 residues. Germline assignment: CDR1 MDHEN and CDR2 SYDVKM. The V and J ends lost 7 bases and 3 bases respectively, with 16 bases between them. DNA of the CDR3: TGTGCCAGCAAAACCGGACAGTTTAACTACGAGCAGTACTTC. Its translation is CASKTGQFNYEQYF.

The gene calls are TRBV7-2 and TRBJ2-3; 8 bases align to TRBD2. CDR3 length equals 16 residues. Germline CDR1 is SGHTA and CDR2 is FQGNSA. V gave up 1 base and J gave up 5 bases; unmatched junction bases: 8. Here the CDR3 reads CASSLGGLVRVDTQYF. DNA for the CDR3: TGTGCCAGCAGCTTAGGGGGACTAGTCCGTGTAGATACGCAGTATTTT.

This rearrangement joins TRBV11-3 to TRBJ2-5; D perhaps matches TRBD1 (5 bases). V was cut by 0 bases and J by 5 bases, with 10 bases left in between. Germline V gene lookup returns CDR1 SGHNT and CDR2 YENEEA. The CDR3 is 14 residues long. CDR3 residues: CASSLDRAAETQYF. The CDR3, as DNA: TGTGCCAGCAGCTTAGACAGGGCCGCGGAGACCCAGTACTTC.

J is TRBJ2-1 and V is TRBV2, with TRBD1 identical over 8 bases. This CDR3 spans 15 amino acids. Losses at the gene ends were 4 bases for V and 4 bases for J; bases not matched to a gene: 6. The V gene's germline CDR1 is SNHLY and CDR2 FYNNEI. The CDR3 DNA sequence: TGTGCCAGCAGTGCCCTGGACAGGGCTTACAATGAGCAGTTCTTC. It yields the protein CASSALDRAYNEQFF.

This rearrangement joins TRBV19 to TRBJ2-3; D remains ambiguous. The CDR3 extends over 12 amino acids. Trimming left V 5 bases short and J 3 bases short, with 6 bases between. CDR1 and CDR2 (germline): LNHDA, SQIVND (reference sequence). As DNA, the CDR3 is TGTGCCAGTAGTCAAGTAACAGATACGCAGTATTTT. This sequence encodes CASSQVTDTQYF.

The V gene is TRBV29-1, the J gene TRBJ2-1, with a possible D match to TRBD2 (7 bases). The CDR3 sequence is 18 residues long. The V and J ends lost 0 bases and 3 bases respectively, with 21 bases between them. Germline V gives CDR1 SQVTM, CDR2 ANQGSEA. CDR3 nucleotide sequence: TGCAGCGTTGAAGATCGGGGGGCGGGCAACGCCTACTACAATGAGCAGTTCTTC. It yields the protein CSVEDRGAGNAYYNEQFF.

This chain joins TRBV10-2 and TRBJ2-2; perhaps D is TRBD1 or TRBD2 (5 bases each). V was trimmed by 4 bases and J by 7 bases, leaving 13 bases between them. CDR1 and CDR2 from the germline V gene are WSHSY and SAAADI. This CDR3 has 14 residues. The CDR3 region is CASSGGTLGGELFF. The CDR3, as DNA: TGCGCCAGCAGTGGAGGGACCCTAGGCGGGGAGCTGTTTTTT.

CDR3 DNA: TGTGCCAGCAGTCCTTCGAGCGGGAGGGCGCAAGCCGGGGAGCTGTTTTTT. It codes for CASSPSSGRAQAGELFF. The chain has TRBV28 and TRBJ2-2; 10 bases agree with TRBD2. This CDR3 has 17 amino acids. CDR1 and CDR2 from the germline V gene are MDHEN and SYDVKM. V was clipped by 5 bases and J by 6 bases; unmatched bases: 12.

The chain combines TRBV5-5 with TRBJ1-4; 7 bases line up with TRBD1. The CDR3 is 15 amino acids. CDR1 and CDR2 from the germline V gene are SGHKS and YYEKEE (reference sequence). V was pared by 0 bases and J by 7 bases, with 6 bases of the junction left unmatched. The CDR3 here is CASSLGGGTGEKLFF. As DNA, the CDR3 is TGTGCCAGCAGCTTGGGAGGGGGCACAGGTGAAAAACTGTTTTTT.

V gene TRBV2 combines with J gene TRBJ2-7, with 8 bases identical to TRBD1. The CDR3 is 14 amino acids. V was pared by 5 bases and J by 3 bases, with 6 bases of the junction left unmatched. Germline V gene data show CDR1 as SNHLY and CDR2 as FYNNEI. The CDR3 sequence: CASSSGTGFYEQYF. CDR3 nucleotides: TGTGCCAGCAGTTCCGGGACAGGCTTCTACGAGCAGTACTTC.

The gene calls are TRBV7-2 and TRBJ2-5, with 8 bases aligning to TRBD1. Germline-derived CDR1 and CDR2 are SGHTA and FQGNSA. There are 14 residues in the CDR3. With V trimmed by 5 bases and J by 3 bases, 5 bases remained unmatched. CDR3 sequence (DNA): TGTGCCAGCAGCCTGGACAGGGAAGAAGAGACCCAGTACTTC. Translated: CASSLDREEETQYF.